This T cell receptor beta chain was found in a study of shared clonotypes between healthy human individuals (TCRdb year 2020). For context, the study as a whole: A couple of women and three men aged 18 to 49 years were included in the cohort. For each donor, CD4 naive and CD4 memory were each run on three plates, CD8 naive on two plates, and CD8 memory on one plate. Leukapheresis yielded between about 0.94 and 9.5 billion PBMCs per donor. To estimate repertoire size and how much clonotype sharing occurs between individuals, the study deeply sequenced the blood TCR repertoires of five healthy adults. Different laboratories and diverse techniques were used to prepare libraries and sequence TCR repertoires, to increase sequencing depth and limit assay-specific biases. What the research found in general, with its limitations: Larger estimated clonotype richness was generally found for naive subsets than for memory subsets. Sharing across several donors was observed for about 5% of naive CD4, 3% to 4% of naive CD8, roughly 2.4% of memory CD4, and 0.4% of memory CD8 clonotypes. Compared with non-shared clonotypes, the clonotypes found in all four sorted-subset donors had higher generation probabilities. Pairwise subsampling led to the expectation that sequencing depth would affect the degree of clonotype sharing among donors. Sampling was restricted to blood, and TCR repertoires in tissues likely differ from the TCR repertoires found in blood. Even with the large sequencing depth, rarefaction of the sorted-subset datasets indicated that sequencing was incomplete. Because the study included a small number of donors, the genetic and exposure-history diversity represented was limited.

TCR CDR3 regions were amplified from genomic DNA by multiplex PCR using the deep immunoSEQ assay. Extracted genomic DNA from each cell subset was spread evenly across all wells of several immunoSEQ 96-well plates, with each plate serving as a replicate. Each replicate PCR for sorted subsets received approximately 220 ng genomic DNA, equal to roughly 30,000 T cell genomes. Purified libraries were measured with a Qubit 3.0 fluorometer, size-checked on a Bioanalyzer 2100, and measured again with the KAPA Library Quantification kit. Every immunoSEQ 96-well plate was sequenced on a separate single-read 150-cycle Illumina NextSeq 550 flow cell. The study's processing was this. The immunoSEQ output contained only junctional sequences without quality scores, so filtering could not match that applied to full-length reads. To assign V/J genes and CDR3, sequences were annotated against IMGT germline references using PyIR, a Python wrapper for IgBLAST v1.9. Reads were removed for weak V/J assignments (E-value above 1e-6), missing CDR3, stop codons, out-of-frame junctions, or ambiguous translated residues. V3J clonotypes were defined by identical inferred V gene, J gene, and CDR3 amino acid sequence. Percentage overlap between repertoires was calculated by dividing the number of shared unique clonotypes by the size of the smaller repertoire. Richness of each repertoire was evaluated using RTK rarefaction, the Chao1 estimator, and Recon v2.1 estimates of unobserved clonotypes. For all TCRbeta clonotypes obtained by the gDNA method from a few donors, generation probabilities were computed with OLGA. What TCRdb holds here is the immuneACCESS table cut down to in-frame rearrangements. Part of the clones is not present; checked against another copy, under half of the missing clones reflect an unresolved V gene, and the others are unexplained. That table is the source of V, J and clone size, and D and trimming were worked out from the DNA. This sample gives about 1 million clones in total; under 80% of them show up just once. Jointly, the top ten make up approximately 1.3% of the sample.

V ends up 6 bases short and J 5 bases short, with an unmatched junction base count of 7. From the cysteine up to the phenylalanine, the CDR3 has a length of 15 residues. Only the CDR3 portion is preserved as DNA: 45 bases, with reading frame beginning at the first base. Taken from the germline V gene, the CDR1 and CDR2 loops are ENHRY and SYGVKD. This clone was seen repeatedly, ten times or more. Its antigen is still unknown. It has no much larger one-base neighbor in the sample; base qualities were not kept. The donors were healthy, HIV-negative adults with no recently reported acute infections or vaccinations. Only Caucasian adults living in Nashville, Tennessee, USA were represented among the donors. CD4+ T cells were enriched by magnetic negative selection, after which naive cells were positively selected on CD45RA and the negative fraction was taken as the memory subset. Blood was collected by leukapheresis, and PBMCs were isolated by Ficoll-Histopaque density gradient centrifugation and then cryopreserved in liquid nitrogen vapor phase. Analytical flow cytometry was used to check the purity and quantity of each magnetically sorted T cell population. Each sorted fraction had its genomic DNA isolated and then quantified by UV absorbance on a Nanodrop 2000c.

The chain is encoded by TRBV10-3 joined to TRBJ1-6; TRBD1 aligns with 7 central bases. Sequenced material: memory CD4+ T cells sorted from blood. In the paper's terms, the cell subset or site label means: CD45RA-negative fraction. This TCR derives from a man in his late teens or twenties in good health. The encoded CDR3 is CAISEEGANNSPLHF. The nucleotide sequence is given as TGTGCCATCAGCGAGGAGGGGGCCAATAATTCACCCCTCCACTTT.